This T cell receptor (beta chain) was captured in a study of control samples from healthy donors and cancer patients. Per germline, CDR1 SGHRS and CDR2 YFSETQ. Trimming shortened V by 7 bases and J by 0 bases, and 11 bases separated the two germline ends. The CDR3 consists of 14 residues. TCRdb keeps only in-frame clones here, not all; method: immunoSEQ multiplex PCR. The data show about 180,000 clones, just over 90% seen once. The clonotype comes from a man aged 25 to 40 in good health. Source material: blood. The rearrangement uses TRBV5-1 and TRBJ2-1, with D unresolved. The CDR3 spells CASGDQSSYNEQFF. In DNA form, the CDR3 reads TGCGCCAGCGGCGACCAGAGCTCCTACAATGAGCAGTTCTTC.